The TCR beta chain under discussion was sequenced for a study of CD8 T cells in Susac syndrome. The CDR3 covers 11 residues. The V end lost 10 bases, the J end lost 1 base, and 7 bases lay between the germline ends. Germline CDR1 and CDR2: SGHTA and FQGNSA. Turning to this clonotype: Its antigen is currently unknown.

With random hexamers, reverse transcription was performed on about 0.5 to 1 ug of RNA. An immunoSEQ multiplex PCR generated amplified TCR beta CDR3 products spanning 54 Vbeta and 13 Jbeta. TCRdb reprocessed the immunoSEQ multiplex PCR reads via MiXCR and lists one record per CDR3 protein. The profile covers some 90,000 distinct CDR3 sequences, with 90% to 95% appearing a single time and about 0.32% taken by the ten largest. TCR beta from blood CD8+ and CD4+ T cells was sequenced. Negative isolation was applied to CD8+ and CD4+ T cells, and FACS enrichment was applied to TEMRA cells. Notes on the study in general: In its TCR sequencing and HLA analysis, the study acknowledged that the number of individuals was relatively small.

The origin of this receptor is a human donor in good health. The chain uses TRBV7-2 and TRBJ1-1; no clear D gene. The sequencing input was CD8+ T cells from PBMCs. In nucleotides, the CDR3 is TGTGCCACTACAGAGAACACTGAAGCTTTCTTT. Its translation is CATTENTEAFF.